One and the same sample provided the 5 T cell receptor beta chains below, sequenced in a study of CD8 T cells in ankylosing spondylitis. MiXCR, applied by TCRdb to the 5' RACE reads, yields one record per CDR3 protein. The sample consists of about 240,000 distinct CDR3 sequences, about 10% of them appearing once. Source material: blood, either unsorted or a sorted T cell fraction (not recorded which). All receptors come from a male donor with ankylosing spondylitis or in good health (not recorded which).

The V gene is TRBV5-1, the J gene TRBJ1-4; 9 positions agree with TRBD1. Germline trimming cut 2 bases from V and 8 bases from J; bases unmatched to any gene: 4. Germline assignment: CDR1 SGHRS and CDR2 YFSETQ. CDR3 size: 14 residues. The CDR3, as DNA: TGCGCCAGCAGCTTCGGACAGGGGAAGGAAAAACTGTTTTTT. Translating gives CASSFGQGKEKLFF.

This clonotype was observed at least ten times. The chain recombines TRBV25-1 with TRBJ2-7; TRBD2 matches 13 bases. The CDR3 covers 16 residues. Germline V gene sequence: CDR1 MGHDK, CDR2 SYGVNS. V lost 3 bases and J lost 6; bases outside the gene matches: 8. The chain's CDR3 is CASSDQRLAGGREQYF. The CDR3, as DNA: TGTGCCAGCAGTGATCAAAGACTAGCGGGAGGTCGCGAGCAGTACTTC.

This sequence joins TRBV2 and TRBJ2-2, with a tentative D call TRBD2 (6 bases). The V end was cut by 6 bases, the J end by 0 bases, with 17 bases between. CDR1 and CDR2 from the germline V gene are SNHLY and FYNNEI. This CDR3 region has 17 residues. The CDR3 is CASSLTPLAPNTGELFF. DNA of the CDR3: TGTGCCAGCAGCCTTACCCCACTAGCTCCGAACACCGGGGAGCTGTTTTTT.

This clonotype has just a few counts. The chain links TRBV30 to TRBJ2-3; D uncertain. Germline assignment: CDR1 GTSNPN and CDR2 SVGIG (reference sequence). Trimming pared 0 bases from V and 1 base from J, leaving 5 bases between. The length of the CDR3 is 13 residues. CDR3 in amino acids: CAWSVLGTDTQYF. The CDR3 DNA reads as TGTGCCTGGAGTGTGCTAGGCACAGATACGCAGTATTTT.

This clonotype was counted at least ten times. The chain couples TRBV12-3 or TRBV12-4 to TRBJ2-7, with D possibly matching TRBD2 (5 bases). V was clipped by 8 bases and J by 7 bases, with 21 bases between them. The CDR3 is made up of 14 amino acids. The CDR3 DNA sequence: TGTGCCAGCGGGAGAGAGGGCGCGTTAGGGGAGCAGTACTTC. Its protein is CASGREGALGEQYF.